This TCR beta chain was documented in a study of long-term antiretroviral therapy in people with HIV. Overall study findings and caveats: Repertoires from HIV showed CDR3 length ranges narrower than those of controls.

The V end was cut by 4 bases, the J end by 0 bases, with 8 bases between. CDR3 length equals 13 residues. The V gene's germline CDR1 is SGHNT and CDR2 YYREEE (reference sequence). This clone was recorded a few times. As yet, its antigen is unknown. Investigators performed immunoSEQ version v3.0 at survey level. Generated by immunoSEQ multiplex PCR, the TCRdb table keeps only in-frame clones and is missing some. The sample yields under 45,000 clones, roughly 78% seen once. The V call is TRBV5-4, the J call TRBJ2-7; possibly TRBD2 for D (6 bases). The TCR originated in a man aged 25 to 45 with HIV. The input for sequencing was unsorted PBMCs, taken 3.4 years after starting antiretroviral therapy. The CDR3 loop is CASSPGLSYEQYF. The CDR3 bases are TGTGCCAGCAGCCCGGGACTCTCCTACGAGCAGTACTTC.